What follows is one T cell receptor (beta chain) and its context. These data belong to a study of technical replicates of blood from a few donors. Sequenced by immunoSEQ multiplex PCR; TCRdb stores in-frame clones only, minus some. This sample has under 80,000 clones, with about 90% found just once. Germline V gives CDR1 SGHTA, CDR2 FQGTGA. CDR3 size: 16 residues. Germline trimming cut 4 bases from V and 1 base from J; bases unmatched to any gene: 6. This receptor was obtained from a human donor in good health. Some clones in this sample may be carry-over from other donors' samples. The rearrangement joins TRBV7-3 to TRBJ2-7; 11 bases agree with TRBD2. Sequencing used T cells isolated from PBMCs. CDR3 in DNA: TGTGCCAGCAGCTACAAGACTAGCGGGAAATCCTACGAGCAGTACTTC. It translates to CASSYKTSGKSYEQYF.